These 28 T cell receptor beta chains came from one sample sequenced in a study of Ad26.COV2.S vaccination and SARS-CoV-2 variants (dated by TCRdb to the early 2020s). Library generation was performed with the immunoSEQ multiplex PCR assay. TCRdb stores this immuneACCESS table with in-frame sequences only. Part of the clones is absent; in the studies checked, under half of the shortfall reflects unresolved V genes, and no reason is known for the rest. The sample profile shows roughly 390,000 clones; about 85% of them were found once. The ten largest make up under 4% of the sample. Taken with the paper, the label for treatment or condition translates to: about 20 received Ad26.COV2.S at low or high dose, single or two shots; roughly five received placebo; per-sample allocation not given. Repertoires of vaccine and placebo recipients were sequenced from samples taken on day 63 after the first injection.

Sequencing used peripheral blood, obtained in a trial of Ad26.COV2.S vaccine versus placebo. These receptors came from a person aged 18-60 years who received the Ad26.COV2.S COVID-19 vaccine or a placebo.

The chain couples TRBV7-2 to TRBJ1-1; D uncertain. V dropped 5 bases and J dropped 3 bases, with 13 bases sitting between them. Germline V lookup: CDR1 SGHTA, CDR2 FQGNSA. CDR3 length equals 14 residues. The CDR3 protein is CASSPPRFYTEAFF. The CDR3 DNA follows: TGTGCCAGCAGCCCCCCGCGGTTCTACACTGAAGCTTTCTTT.

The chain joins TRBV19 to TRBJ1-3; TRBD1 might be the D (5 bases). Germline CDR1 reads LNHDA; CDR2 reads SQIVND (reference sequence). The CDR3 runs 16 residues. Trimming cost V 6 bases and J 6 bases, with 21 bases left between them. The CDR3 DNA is TGTGCCAGTAGCAGGGCGAGGGTTTCGTCCGTAAACACCATATATTTT. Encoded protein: CASSRARVSSVNTIYF.

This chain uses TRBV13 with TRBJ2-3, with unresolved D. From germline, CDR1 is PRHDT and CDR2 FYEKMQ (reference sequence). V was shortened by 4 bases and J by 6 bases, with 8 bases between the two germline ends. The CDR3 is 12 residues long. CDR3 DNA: TGTGCCAGCAGCTGGGGTTCTGATACGCAGTATTTT. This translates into CASSWGSDTQYF.

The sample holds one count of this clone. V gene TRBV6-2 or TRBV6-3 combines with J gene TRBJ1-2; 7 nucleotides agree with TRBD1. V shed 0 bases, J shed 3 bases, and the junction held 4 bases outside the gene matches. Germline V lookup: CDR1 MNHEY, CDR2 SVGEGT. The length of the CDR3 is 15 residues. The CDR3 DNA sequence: TGTGCCAGCAGTTACTCTGGGACAGCGGACTATGGCTACACCTTC. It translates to CASSYSGTADYGYTF.

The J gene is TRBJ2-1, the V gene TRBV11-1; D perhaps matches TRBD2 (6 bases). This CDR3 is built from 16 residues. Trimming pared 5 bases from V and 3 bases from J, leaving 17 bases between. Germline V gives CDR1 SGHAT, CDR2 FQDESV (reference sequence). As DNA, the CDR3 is TGTGCCAGCAGCGAACAAGCGGGCGGTTTCTACAATGAGCAGTTCTTC. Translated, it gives CASSEQAGGFYNEQFF.

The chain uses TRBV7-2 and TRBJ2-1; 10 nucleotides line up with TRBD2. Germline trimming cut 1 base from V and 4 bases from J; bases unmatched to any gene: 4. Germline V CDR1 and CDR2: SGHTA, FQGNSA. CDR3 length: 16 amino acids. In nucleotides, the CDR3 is TGTGCCAGCAGCTTAGTAGCGGGGGGCAATTACAATGAGCAGTTCTTC. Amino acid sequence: CASSLVAGGNYNEQFF.

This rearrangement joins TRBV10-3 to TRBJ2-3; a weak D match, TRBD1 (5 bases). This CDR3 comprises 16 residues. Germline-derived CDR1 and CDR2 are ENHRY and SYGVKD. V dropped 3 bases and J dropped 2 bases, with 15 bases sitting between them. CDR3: CAISDWKGKDTDTQYF. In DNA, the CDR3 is TGTGCCATCAGTGATTGGAAGGGGAAGGACACAGATACGCAGTATTTT.

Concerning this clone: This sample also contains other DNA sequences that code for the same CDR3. The CDR3 spells CASSLSGDNEQFF. DNA for the CDR3: TGTGCCAGCAGTTTATCGGGAGACAATGAGCAGTTCTTC. This chain uses TRBV27 with TRBJ2-1, with a tentative D call TRBD2 (5 bases). Trimming shortened V by 0 bases and J by 5 bases, and 5 bases separated the two germline ends. Germline V lookup: CDR1 MNHEY, CDR2 SMNVEV (reference sequence). The CDR3 has 13 residues.

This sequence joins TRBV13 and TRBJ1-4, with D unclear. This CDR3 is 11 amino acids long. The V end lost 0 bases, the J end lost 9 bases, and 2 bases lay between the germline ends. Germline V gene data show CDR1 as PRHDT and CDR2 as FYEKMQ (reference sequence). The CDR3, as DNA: TGTGCCAGCAGCTTAGGGAAAAAACTGTTTTTT. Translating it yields CASSLGKKLFF.

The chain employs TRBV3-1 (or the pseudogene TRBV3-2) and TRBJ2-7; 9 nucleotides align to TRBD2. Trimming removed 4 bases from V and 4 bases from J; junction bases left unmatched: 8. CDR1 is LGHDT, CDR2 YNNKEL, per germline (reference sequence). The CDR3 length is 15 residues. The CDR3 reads CASSPELRGGYEQYF. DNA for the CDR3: TGTGCCAGCAGCCCCGAATTGCGGGGGGGTTACGAGCAGTACTTC.

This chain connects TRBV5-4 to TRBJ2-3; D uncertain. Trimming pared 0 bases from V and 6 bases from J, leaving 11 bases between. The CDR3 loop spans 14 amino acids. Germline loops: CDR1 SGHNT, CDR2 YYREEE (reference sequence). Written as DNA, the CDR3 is TGTGCCAGCAGCTTGGCGGGCGCCCCGGATACGCAGTATTTT. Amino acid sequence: CASSLAGAPDTQYF.

The CDR3 reads CASSVALTSSTDTQYF. In DNA form, the CDR3 reads TGTGCCAGCAGCGTAGCCCTCACATCTAGCACAGATACGCAGTATTTT. The J gene is TRBJ2-3, the V gene TRBV9; D remains unclear. Trimming removed 0 bases from V and 0 bases from J, with 11 bases in between. Per the germline V gene, CDR1 is SGDLS and CDR2 is YYNGEE. This CDR3 has 16 amino acids.

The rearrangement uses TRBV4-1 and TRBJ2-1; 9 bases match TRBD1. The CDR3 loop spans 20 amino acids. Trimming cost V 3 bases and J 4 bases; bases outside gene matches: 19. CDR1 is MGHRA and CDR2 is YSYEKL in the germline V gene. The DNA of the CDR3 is TGCGCCAGCAGCCAGAGACAGGGGGAAACCAGGTGGGGGGCATACAATGAGCAGTTCTTC. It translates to CASSQRQGETRWGAYNEQFF.

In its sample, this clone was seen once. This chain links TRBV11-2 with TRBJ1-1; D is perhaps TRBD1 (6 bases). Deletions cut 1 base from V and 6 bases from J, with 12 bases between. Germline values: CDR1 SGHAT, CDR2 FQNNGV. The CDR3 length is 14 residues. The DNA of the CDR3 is TGTGCCAGCAGCTTAGTCGGGGGGGCGGCTGAAGCTTTCTTT. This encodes CASSLVGGAAEAFF.

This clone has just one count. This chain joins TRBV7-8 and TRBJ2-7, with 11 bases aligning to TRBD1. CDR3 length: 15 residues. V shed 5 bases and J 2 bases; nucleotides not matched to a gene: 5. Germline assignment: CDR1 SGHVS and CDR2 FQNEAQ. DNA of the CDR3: TGTGCCAGCAGCATGGGGACAGGGGGGGCCTACGAGCAGTACTTC. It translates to CASSMGTGGAYEQYF.

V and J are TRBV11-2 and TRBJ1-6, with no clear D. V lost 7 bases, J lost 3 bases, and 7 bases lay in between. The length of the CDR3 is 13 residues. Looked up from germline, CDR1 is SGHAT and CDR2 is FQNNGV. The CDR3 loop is CASTQFYNSPLHF. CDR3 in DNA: TGTGCCAGCACCCAATTCTATAATTCACCCCTCCACTTT.

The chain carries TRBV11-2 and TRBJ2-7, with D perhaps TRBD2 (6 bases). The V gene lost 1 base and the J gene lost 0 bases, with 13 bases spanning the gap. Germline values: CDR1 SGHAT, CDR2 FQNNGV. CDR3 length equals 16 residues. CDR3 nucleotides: TGTGCCAGCAGCTTAGTGGGCGGGGCCCCCTCCTACGAGCAGTACTTC. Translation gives CASSLVGGAPSYEQYF.

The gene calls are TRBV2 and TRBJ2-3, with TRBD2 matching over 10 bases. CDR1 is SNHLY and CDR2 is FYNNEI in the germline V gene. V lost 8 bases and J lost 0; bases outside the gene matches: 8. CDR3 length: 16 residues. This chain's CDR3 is CASEVAGGLSTDTQYF. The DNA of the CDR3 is TGTGCCAGCGAAGTAGCGGGGGGCCTTAGCACAGATACGCAGTATTTT.

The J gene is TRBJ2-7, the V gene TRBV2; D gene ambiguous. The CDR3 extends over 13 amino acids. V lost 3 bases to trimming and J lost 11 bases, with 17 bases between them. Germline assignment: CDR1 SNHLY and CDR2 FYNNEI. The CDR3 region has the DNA TGTGCCAGCAGTGACCCGCTCCGAAATAGTGAGTACTTC. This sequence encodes CASSDPLRNSEYF.

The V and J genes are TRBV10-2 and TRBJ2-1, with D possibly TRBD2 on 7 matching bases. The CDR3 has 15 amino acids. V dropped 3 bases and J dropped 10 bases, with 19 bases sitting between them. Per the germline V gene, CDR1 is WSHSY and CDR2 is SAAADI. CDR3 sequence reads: CASSDIRGAFGEQFF. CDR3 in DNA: TGCGCCAGCAGTGATATACGGGGGGCCTTTGGGGAGCAGTTCTTC.

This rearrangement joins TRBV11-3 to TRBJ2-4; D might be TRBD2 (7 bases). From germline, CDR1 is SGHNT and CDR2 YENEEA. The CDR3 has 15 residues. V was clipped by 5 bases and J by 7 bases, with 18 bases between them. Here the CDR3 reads CASSPGGRHRNIQYF. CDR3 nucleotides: TGTGCCAGCAGCCCCGGGGGGCGACATAGGAACATTCAGTACTTC.

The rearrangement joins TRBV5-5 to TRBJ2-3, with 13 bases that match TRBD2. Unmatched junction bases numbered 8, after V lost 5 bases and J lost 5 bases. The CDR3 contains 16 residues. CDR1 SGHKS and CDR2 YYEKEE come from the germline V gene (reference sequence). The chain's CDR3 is CASSNTLAGGRDTQYF. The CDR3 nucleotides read TGTGCCAGCAGTAATACACTAGCGGGGGGGAGAGATACGCAGTATTTT.

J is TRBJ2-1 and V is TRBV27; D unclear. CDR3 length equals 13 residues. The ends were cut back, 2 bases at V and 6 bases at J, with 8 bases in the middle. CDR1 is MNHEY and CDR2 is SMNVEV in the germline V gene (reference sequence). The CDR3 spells CASSLVSSNEQFF. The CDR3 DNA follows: TGTGCCAGCAGTTTAGTAAGCAGCAATGAGCAGTTCTTC.

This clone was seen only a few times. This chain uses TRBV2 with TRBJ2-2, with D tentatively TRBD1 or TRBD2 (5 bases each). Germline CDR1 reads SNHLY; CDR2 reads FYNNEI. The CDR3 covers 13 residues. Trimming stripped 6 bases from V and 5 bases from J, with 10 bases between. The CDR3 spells CASRMGETGELFF. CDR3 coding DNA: TGTGCCAGCAGGATGGGGGAAACCGGGGAGCTGTTTTTT.

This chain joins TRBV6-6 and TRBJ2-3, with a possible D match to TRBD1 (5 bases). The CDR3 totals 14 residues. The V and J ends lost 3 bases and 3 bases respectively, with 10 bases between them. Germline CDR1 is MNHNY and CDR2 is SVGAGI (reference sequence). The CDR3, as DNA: TGTGCCAGCAGTTATGGGAAGGGGACAGATACGCAGTATTTT. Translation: CASSYGKGTDTQYF.

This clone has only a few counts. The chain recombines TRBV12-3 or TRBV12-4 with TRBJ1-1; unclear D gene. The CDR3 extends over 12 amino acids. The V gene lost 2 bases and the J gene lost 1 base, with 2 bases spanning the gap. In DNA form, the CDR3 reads TGTGCCAGCAGTTTAAGGAACACTGAAGCTTTCTTT. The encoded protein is CASSLRNTEAFF.

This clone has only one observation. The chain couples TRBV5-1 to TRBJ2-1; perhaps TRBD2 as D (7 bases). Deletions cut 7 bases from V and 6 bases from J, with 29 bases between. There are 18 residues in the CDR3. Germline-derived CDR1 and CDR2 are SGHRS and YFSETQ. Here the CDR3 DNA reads TGCGCCAGCGAGCAAGCCCCCCTCGAGGGGGAGGGGGGCAATGAGCAGTTCTTC. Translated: CASEQAPLEGEGGNEQFF.

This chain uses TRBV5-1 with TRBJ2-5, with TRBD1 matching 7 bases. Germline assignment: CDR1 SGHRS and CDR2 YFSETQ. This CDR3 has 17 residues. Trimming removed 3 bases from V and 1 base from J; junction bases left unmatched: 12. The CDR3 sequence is CASSSAPPDRPQETQYF. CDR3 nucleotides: TGCGCCAGCAGCTCAGCACCGCCGGACAGGCCCCAAGAGACCCAGTACTTC.